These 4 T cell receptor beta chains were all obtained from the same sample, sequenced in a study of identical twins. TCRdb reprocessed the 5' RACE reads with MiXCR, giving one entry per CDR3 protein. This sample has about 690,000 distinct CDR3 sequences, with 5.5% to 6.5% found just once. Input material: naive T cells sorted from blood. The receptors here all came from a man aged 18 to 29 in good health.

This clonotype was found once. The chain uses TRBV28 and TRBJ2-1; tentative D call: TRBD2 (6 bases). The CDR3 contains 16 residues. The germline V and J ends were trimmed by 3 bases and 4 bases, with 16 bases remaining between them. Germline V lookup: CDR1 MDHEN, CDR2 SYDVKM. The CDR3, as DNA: TGTGCCAGCAGTTTGGGACTTCGGGCACTTTACAATGAGCAGTTCTTC. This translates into CASSLGLRALYNEQFF.

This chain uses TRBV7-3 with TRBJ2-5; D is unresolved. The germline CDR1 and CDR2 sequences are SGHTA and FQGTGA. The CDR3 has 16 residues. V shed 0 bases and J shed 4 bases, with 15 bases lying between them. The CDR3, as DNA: TGTGCCAGCAGCTTAACTGCTTCGGCTGATGGAGAGACCCAGTACTTC. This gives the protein CASSLTASADGETQYF.

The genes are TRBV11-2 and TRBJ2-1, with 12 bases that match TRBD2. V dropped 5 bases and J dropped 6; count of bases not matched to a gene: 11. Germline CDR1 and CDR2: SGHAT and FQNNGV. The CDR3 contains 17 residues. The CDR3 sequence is CASSPWTSGIRSNEQFF. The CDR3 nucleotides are TGTGCCAGCAGCCCCTGGACTAGCGGGATTCGAAGCAATGAGCAGTTCTTC.

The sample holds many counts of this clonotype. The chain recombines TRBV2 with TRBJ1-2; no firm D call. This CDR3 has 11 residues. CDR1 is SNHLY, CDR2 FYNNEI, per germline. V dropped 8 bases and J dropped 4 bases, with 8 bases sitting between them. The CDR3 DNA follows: TGTGCCAGCCTAACAGTCTATGGCTACACCTTC. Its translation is CASLTVYGYTF.